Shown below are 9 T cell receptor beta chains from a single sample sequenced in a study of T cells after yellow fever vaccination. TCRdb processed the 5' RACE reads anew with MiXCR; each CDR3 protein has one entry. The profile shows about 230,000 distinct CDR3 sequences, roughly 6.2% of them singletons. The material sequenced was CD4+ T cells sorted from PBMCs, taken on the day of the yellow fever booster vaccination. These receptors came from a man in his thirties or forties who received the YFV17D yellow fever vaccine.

The CDR3 is CASSPPGPGGQPQHF. In nucleotides, the CDR3 is TGTGCCAGCAGCCCCCCGGGGCCCGGGGGTCAGCCCCAGCATTTT. The chain is built from TRBV7-2 and TRBJ1-5, with D perhaps TRBD1 (5 bases). This CDR3 has 15 amino acids. V lost 5 bases and J lost 6, with 17 bases in between. Germline loops: CDR1 SGHTA, CDR2 FQGNSA.

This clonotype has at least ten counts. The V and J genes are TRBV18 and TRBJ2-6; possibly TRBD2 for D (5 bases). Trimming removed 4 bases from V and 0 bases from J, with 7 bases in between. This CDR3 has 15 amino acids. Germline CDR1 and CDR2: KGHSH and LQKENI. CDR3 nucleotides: TGTGCCAGCTCACGGGAGCTCTCTGGGGCCAACGTCCTGACTTTC. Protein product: CASSRELSGANVLTF.

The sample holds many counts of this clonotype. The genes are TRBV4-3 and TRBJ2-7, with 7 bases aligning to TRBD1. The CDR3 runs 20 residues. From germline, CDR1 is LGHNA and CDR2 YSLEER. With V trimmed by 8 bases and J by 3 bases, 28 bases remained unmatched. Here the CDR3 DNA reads TGCGCCAGCTTATTGGGGATGTGGGACAGCAGCGTTTTGACTAACTACGAGCAGTACTTC. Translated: CASLLGMWDSSVLTNYEQYF.

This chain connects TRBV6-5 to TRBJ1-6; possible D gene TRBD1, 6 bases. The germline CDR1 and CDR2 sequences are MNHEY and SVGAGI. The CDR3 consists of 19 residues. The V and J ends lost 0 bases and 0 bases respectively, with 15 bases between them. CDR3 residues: CASSYSYRDTNSYNSPLHF. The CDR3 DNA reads TGTGCCAGCAGTTACTCTTACCGGGACACGAACTCCTATAATTCACCCCTCCACTTT.

CDR3 nucleotides: TGCAGTGCTAGTAAAGGCTCCTACGAGCAGTACTTC. Translating it yields CSASKGSYEQYF. The chain links TRBV20-1 to TRBJ2-7; no reliable D call. CDR1 is DFQATT and CDR2 is SNEGSKA in the germline V gene (reference sequence). The V end lost 3 bases, the J end lost 0 bases, and 6 bases lay between the germline ends. This CDR3 region has 12 residues.

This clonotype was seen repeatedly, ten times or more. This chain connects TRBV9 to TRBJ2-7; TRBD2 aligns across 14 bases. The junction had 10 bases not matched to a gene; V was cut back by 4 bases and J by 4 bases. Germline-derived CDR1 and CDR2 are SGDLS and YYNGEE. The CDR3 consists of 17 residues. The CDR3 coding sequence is TGTGCCAGCAGCCCCCCCGGACTAGCGGGAGGAGTGTACGAGCAGTACTTC. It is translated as CASSPPGLAGGVYEQYF.

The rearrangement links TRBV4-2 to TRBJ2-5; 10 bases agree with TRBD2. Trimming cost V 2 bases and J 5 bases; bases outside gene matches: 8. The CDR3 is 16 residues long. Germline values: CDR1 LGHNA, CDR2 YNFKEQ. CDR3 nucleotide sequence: TGTGCCAGCAGCCAAATGCTACTAGCGGGACAGGAGACCCAGTACTTC. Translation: CASSQMLLAGQETQYF.

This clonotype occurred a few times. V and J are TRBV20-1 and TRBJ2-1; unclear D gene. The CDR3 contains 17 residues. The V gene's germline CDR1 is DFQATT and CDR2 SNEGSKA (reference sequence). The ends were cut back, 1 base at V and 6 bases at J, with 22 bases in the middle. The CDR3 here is CSARGRLTLIAGNEQFF. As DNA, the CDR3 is TGCAGTGCTAGAGGCCGGCTGACTCTCATAGCAGGCAATGAGCAGTTCTTC.

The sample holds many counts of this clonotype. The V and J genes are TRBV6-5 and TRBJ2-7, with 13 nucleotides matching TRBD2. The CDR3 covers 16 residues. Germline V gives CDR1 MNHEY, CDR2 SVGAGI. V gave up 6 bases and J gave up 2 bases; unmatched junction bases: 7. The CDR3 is CASRANGLAGAYEQYF. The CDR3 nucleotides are TGTGCCAGCAGAGCGAACGGACTAGCGGGGGCCTACGAGCAGTACTTC.